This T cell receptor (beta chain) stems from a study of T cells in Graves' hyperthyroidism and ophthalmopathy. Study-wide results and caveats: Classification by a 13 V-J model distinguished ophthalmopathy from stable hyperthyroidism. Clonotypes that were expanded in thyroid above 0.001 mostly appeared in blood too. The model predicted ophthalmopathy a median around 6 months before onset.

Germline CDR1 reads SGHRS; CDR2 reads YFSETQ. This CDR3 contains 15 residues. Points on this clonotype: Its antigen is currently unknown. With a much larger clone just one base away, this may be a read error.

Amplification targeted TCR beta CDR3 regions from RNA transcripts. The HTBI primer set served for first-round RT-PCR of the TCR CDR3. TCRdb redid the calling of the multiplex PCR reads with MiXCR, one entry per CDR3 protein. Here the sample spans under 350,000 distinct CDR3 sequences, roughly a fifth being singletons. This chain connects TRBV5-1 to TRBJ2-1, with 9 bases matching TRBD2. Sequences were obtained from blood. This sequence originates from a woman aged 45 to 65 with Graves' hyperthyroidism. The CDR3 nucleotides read TGCGCCAGCAGGGTTAGCGGGAGCTCCTACAATGGGCAGTTCTTC. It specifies CASRVSGSSYNGQFF.